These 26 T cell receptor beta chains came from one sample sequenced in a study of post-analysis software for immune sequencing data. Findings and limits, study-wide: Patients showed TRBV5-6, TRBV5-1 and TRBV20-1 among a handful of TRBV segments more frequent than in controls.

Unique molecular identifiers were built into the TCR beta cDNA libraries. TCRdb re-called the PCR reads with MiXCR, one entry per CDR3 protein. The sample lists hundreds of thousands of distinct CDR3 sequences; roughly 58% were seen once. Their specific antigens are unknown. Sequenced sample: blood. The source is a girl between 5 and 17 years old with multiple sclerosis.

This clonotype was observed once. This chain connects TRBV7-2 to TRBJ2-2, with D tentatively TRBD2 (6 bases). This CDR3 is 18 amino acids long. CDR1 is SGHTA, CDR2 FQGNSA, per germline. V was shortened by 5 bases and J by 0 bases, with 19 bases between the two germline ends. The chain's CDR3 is CASSPLWLAIANTGELFF. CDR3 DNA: TGTGCCAGCAGCCCTCTATGGCTAGCGATAGCGAACACCGGGGAGCTGTTTTTT.

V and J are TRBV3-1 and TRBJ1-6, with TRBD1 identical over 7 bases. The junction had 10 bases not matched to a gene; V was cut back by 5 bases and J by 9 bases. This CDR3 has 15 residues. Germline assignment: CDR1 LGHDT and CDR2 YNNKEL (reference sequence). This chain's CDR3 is CASSAQSGQTSPLHF. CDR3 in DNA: TGTGCCAGCAGCGCTCAATCGGGACAGACTTCACCCCTCCACTTT. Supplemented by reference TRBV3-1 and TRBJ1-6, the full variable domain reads DTAVSQTPKYLVTQMGNDKSIKCEQNLGHDTMYWYKQDSKKFLKIMFSYNNKELIINETVPNRFSPKSPDKAHLNLHINSLELGDSAVYFCASSAQSGQTSPLHFGNGTRLTVT.

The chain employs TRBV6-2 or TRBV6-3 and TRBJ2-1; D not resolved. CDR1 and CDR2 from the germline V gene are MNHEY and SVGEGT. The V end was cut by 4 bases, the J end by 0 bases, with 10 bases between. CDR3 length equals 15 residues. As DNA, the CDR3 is TGTGCCAGCAGTTCCGCCTATGACTCCTACAATGAGCAGTTCTTC. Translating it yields CASSSAYDSYNEQFF.

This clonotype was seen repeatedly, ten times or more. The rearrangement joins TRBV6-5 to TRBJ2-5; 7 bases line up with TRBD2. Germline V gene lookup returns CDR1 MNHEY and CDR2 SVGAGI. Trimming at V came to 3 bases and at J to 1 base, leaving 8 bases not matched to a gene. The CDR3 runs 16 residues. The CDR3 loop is CASSYGAGRVQETQYF. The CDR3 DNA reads TGTGCCAGCAGTTATGGAGCGGGACGAGTCCAAGAGACCCAGTACTTC.

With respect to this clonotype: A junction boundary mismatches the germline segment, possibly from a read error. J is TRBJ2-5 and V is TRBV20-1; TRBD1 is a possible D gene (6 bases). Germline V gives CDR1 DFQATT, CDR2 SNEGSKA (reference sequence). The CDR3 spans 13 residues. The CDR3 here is CSARNQGIETQYF. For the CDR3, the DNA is TGCAGTGCTAGAAATCAGGGGATCGAGACTCAGTACTTC.

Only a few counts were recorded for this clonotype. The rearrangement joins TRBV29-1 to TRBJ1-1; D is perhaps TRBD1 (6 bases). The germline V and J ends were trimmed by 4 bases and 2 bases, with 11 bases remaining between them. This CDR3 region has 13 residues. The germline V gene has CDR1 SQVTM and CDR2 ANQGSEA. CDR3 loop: CSVARTENTEAFF. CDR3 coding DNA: TGCAGCGTTGCAAGGACAGAAAACACTGAAGCTTTCTTT.

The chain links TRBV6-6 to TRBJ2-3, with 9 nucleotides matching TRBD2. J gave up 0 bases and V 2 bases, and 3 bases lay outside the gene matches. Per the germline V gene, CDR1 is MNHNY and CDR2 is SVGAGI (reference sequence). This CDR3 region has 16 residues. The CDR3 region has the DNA TGTGCCAGCAGTTACGAGCGGGAGGCTAGCACAGATACGCAGTATTTT. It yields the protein CASSYEREASTDTQYF.

The CDR3 bases are TGTGCCAGACCTGTAGCGGGGGGGCCTTCAGATGAGCAGTACTTC. Its translation is CARPVAGGPSDEQYF. The gene calls are TRBV6-2 or TRBV6-3 and TRBJ2-7; 11 nucleotides align to TRBD2. J lost 7 bases, V lost 9 bases, and 14 bases had no gene match. There are 15 residues in the CDR3. Germline CDR1 MNHEY, CDR2 SVGEGT.

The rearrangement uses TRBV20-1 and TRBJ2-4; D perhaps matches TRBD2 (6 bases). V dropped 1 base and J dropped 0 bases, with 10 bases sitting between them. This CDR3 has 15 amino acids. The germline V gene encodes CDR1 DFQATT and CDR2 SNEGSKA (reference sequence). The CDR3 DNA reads TGCAGTGCTAGAGGCGGGACTCTAGCCAAAAACATTCAGTACTTC. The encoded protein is CSARGGTLAKNIQYF.

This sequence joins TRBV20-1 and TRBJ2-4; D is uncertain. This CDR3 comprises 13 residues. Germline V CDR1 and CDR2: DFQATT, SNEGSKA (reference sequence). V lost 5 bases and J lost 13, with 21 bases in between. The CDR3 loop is CSAHLPSYNEQYF. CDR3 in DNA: TGCAGTGCTCACCTACCCTCCTACAATGAGCAGTACTTC.

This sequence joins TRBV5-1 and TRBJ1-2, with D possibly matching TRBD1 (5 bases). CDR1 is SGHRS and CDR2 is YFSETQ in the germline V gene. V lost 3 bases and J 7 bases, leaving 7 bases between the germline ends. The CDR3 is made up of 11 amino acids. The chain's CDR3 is CASSSTGGYTF. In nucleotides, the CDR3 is TGCGCCAGCAGCTCTACAGGTGGCTACACCTTC.

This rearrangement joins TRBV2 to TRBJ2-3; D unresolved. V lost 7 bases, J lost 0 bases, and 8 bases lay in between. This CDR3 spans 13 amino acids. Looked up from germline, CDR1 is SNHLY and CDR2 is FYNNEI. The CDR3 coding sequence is TGTGCCAGCATGAGACCAAGCACAGATACGCAGTATTTT. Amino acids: CASMRPSTDTQYF.

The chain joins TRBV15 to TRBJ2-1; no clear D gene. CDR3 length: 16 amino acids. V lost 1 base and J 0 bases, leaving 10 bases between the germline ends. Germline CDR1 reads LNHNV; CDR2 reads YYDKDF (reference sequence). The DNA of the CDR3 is TGTGCCACCAGCAGAGGAACAACCTTCTCCTACAATGAGCAGTTCTTC. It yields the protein CATSRGTTFSYNEQFF.

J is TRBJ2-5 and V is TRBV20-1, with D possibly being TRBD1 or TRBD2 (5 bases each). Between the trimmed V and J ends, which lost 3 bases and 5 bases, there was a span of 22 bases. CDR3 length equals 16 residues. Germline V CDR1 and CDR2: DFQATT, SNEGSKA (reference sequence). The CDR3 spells CSARPLNWGTKETQYF. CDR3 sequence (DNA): TGCAGTGCTAGGCCTCTTAACTGGGGGACGAAGGAGACCCAGTACTTC.

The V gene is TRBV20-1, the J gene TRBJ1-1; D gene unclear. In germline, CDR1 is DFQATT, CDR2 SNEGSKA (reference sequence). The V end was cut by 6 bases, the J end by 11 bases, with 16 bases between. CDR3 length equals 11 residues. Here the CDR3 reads CSANARGWAFF. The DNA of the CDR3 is TGCAGTGCGAACGCACGAGGGTGGGCTTTCTTT.

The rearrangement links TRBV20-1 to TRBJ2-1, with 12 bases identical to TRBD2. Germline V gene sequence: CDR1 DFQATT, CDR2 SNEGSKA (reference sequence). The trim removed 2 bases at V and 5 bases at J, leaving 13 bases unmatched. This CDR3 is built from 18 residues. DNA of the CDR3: TGCAGTGCTAGACGACTAGCGGGAGATCGTCGCGGCAACAATGAGCAGTTCTTC. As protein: CSARRLAGDRRGNNEQFF.

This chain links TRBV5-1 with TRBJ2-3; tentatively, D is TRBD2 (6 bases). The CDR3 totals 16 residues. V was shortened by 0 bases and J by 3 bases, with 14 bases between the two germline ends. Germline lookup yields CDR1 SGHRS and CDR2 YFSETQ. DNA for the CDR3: TGCGCCAGCAGCTTGGTCTTGGACTATCATACAGATACGCAGTATTTT. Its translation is CASSLVLDYHTDTQYF.

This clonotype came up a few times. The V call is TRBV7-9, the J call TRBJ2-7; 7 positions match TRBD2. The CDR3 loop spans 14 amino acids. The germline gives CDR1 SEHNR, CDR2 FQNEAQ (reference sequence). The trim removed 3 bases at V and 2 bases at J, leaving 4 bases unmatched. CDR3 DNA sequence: TGTGCCAGCAGCTTGTCTAGCGGCACCTACGAGCAGTACTTC. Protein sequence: CASSLSSGTYEQYF.

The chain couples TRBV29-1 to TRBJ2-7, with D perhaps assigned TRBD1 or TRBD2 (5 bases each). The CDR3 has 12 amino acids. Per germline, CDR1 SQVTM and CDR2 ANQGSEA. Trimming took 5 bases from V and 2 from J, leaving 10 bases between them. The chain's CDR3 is CSVKGEPYEQYF. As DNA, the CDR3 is TGCAGCGTTAAAGGGGAGCCCTACGAGCAGTACTTC.

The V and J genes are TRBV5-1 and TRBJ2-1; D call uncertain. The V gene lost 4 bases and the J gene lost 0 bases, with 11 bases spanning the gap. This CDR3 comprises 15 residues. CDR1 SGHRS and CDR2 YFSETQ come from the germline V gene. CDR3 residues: CASSPAFSSYNEQFF. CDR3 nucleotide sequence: TGCGCCAGCAGCCCAGCCTTTAGCTCCTACAATGAGCAGTTCTTC.

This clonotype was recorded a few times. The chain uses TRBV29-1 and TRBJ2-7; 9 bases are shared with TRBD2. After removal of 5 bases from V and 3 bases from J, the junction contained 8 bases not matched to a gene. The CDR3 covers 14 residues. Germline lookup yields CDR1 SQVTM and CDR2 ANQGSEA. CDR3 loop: CSVTGTSYDYEQYF. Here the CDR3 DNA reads TGCAGCGTTACCGGGACTAGCTACGACTACGAGCAGTACTTC.

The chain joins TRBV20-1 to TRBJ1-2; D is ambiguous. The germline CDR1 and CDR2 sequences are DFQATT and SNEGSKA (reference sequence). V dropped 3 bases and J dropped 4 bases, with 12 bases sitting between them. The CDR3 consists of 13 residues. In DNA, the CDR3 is TGCAGTGCTAGGCTCGGGGATATCTATGGCTACACCTTC. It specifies CSARLGDIYGYTF.

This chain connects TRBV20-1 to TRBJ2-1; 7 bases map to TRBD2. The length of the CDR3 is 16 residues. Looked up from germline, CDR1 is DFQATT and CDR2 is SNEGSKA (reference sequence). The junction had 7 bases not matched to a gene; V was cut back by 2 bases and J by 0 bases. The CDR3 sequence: CSARPSGASSYNEQFF. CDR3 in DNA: TGCAGTGCTAGACCTAGCGGAGCCAGCTCCTACAATGAGCAGTTCTTC.

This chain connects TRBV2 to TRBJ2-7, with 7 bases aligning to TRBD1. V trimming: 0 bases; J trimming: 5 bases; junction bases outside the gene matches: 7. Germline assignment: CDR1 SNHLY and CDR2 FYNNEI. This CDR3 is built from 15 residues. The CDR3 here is CASSEARGPKDEQYF. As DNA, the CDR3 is TGTGCCAGCAGTGAAGCAAGGGGGCCGAAAGACGAGCAGTACTTC.

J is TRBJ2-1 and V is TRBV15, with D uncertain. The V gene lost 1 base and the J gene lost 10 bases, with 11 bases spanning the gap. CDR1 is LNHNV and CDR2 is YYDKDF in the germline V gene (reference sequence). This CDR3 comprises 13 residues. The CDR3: CATSRGLTSEQFF. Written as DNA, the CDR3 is TGTGCCACCAGCAGAGGACTGACCAGCGAGCAGTTCTTC.

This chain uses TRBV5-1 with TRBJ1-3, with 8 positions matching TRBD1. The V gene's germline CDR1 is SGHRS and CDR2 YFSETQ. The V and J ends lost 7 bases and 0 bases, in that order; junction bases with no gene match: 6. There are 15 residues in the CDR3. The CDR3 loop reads CASPDRADSGNTIYF. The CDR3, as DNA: TGCGCCAGCCCGGACAGGGCCGACTCTGGAAACACCATATATTTT. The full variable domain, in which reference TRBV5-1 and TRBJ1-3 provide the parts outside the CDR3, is KAGVTQTPRYLIKTRGQQVTLSCSPISGHRSVSWYQQTPGQGLQFLFEYFSETQRNKGNFPGRFSGRQFSNSRSEMNVSTLELGDSALYLCASPDRADSGNTIYFGEGSWLTVV.